The T cell receptor (beta chain) under discussion was sequenced for a study of T-cell memory formation after mild COVID-19. This clonotype was observed many times. TCRdb used MiXCR to reprocess the 5' RACE reads, holding one entry per CDR3 protein. The sample has 470,000 or so distinct CDR3 sequences, about 23% seen once. This CDR3 has 16 amino acids. Trimming removed 4 bases from V and 0 bases from J, with 10 bases in between. Germline loops: CDR1 SNHLY, CDR2 FYNNEI. The sequence was collected from an adult woman who had mild COVID-19 (a few samples of this study predate the infection). Cell type and time point are not known. Sequenced sample: PBMCs or a T cell subset sorted from them (not recorded which). J is TRBJ2-6 and V is TRBV2; D could derive from TRBD1 or TRBD2 (5 bases each). The CDR3 loop reads CASSGAGASGANVLTF. In DNA form, the CDR3 reads TGTGCCAGCAGTGGGGCCGGGGCCTCTGGGGCCAACGTCCTGACTTTC.